This is a list of T cell receptor beta chains from one sample in a study of shared clonotypes between healthy human individuals. The repertoire was sequenced with immunoSEQ multiplex PCR; TCRdb's copy has only in-frame clones and lacks some. The sample lists some 2,100,000 clones, approximately 96% occurring once. Specimen: naive CD4+ T cells sorted from blood. These receptor sequences come from a man between 18 and 35 years old in good health. The CDR3 runs from the conserved cysteine through the conserved F or W. The order of the fields is clone size, J gene, D gene, V gene, CDR3 protein, CDR3 DNA. A D gene is named only where the DNA matches it firmly. A row's size may be missing; if present it is once, few, many or a size class.

>NA|TRBJ1-1|NA|TRBV25-1
CASSEHLQGNTEAFF
TGTGCCAGCAGTGAGCACCTTCAGGGAAACACTGAAGCTTTCTTT
>NA|TRBJ2-5|NA|TRBV10-2
CASSESIFGTQYF
TGCGCCAGCAGTGAGTCGATATTTGGGACCCAGTACTTC
>NA|TRBJ1-2|TRBD1|TRBV10-1
CASRGQGGKYGYTF
TGCGCCAGCAGGGGACAGGGAGGAAAGTATGGCTACACCTTC
>NA|TRBJ2-7|NA|TRBV5-1
CASSPLPGPSLEQYF
TGCGCCAGCAGTCCACTCCCGGGACCCTCACTCGAGCAGTACTTC
>NA|TRBJ2-7|TRBD2|TRBV7-9
CASSLSGGLSYEQYF
TGTGCCAGCAGCCTCAGCGGGGGCCTATCCTACGAGCAGTACTTC
>NA|TRBJ2-5|NA|TRBV20-1
CSASLETQYF
TGCAGTGCCTCCCTGGAGACCCAGTACTTC
>NA|TRBJ2-1|TRBD2|TRBV4-2
CASSQEGASGSAEQFF
TGTGCCAGCAGCCAAGAGGGGGCTAGCGGGAGCGCTGAGCAGTTCTTC
>NA|TRBJ1-5|TRBD1|TRBV2
CASSGTGGGQPQHF
TGTGCCAGCAGCGGGACAGGGGGCGGTCAGCCCCAGCATTTT
>once|TRBJ2-5|TRBD1|TRBV27
CASSPGQAVQETQYF
TGTGCCAGCAGTCCCGGACAGGCGGTACAAGAGACCCAGTACTTC
>NA|TRBJ1-5|NA|TRBV18
CASSPLAMGQPQHF
TGTGCCAGCTCACCTTTGGCAATGGGCCAGCCCCAGCATTTT
>NA|TRBJ1-5|NA|TRBV21-1
CASSNVPRQPQHF
TGTGCCAGCAGCAATGTACCTCGTCAGCCCCAGCATTTT
>NA|TRBJ2-6|NA|TRBV7-2
CASSLVLAHTGANVLTF
TGTGCCAGCAGCTTAGTCCTAGCGCACACTGGGGCCAACGTCCTGACTTTC
>NA|TRBJ2-7|NA|TRBV21-1
CASSARLAPSSYEQYF
TGTGCCAGCAGCGCAAGACTAGCCCCAAGCTCCTACGAGCAGTACTTC
>NA|TRBJ2-7|NA|TRBV29-1
CSVEAVPYEQYF
TGCAGCGTTGAAGCTGTTCCCTACGAGCAGTACTTC
>NA|TRBJ2-7|NA|TRBV18
CASSPDTISYEQYF
TGTGCCAGCTCACCAGACACCATCTCCTACGAGCAGTACTTC
>NA|TRBJ2-2|NA|TRBV29-1
CSVYSGVNTGELFF
TGCAGCGTTTATTCTGGGGTCAACACCGGGGAGCTGTTTTTT
>NA|TRBJ2-1|TRBD1|TRBV19
CASSNQGATYNEQFF
TGTGCCAGTAGTAATCAGGGGGCCACCTACAATGAGCAGTTCTTC
>NA|TRBJ1-4|TRBD1|TRBV30
CAWRGDRGTEKLFF
TGTGCCTGGAGGGGGGACAGGGGAACAGAAAAACTGTTTTTT
>NA|TRBJ2-7|NA|TRBV19
CASSTPDRTYEQYF
TGTGCCAGTAGTACCCCCGACAGGACCTACGAGCAGTACTTC
>NA|TRBJ2-7|NA|TRBV7-9
CASSRGGFYEQYF
TGTGCCAGCAGCCGGGGCGGATTCTACGAGCAGTACTTC
>NA|TRBJ2-3|NA|TRBV25-1
CASSEPGADTQYF
TGTGCCAGCAGTGAACCCGGGGCAGATACGCAGTATTTT
>NA|TRBJ2-1|NA|TRBV20-1
CSASRGHEQFF
TGCAGTGCGAGCCGGGGACATGAGCAGTTCTTC
>NA|TRBJ2-3|TRBD2|TRBV5-1
CASSYLAGTDTQYF
TGCGCCAGCAGCTATCTAGCGGGAACGGATACGCAGTATTTT
>NA|TRBJ1-6|TRBD1|TRBV5-1
CASSSNLGQGRYF
TGCGCCAGCAGCTCCAATCTGGGACAGGGAAGGTACTTT
>NA|TRBJ2-1|NA|TRBV6-5
CASSTHTGREQFF
TGTGCCAGCAGTACCCATACAGGTCGGGAGCAGTTCTTC